This TCR beta chain was documented in a study of blood T cell repertoires in COVID-19. About the study: COVID-19 samples from acute and convalescent phases originated in the United States, Italy and Spain. PBMCs, B-cell-depleted T cells, or T cells were the source of the cDNA or gDNA that made up the material.

After removal of 4 bases from V and 4 bases from J, the junction contained 8 bases not matched to a gene. The CDR3 has 15 amino acids. Germline values: CDR1 SGHRS, CDR2 YFSETQ. Assay: immunoSEQ multiplex PCR; the TCRdb copy retains only in-frame clones and omits some. The sample carries 87,000 or so clones, about 86% recorded once. The specimen was peripheral blood. This sequence originates from an elderly woman in a cohort sampled during active or convalescent COVID-19. V is TRBV5-1 and J is TRBJ2-4, with TRBD1 matching over 7 bases. The CDR3 DNA sequence: TGCGCCAGCAGCCCAGGGACAGTAACTAAAAACATTCAGTACTTC. This codes for CASSPGTVTKNIQYF.